This T cell receptor (beta chain) was recorded in a study of T cell repertoires in cytomegalovirus infection. As for the study in general: Both recently identified HLA-C-restricted and well-studied HLA-B-restricted CMV epitopes were used in the study. In public TCR beta signatures, there were indications of both CMV infection and matching HLA type.

V dropped 0 bases and J dropped 9 bases, with 15 bases sitting between them. From germline, CDR1 is ENHRY and CDR2 SYGVKD. The CDR3 covers 15 residues. This clonotype was found a few times. Its antigen is unknown. TCRdb re-analysed the reads in MiXCR, keeping a single row per CDR3 protein. The table has approximately 990,000 distinct CDR3 sequences, 25% to 40% seen once. Regarding the study as a whole: Ex vivo, HLA-C-restricted CMV-specific TCR beta clonotypes prevailed over the rest of the response.

This TCR was sampled from a human donor in good health (CMV status not recorded). Some clones in this sample may be carry-over from other donors' samples. The chain is built from TRBV10-3 and TRBJ2-4, with D unclear. The sequencing here drew on cultured CD8+ T cells from PBMCs, taken from culture after CMV antigen stimulation. The DNA of the CDR3 is TGTGCCATCAGTGAGTCGGTCAGCCCTTCGGGCATTCAGTACTTC. Translation: CAISESVSPSGIQYF.